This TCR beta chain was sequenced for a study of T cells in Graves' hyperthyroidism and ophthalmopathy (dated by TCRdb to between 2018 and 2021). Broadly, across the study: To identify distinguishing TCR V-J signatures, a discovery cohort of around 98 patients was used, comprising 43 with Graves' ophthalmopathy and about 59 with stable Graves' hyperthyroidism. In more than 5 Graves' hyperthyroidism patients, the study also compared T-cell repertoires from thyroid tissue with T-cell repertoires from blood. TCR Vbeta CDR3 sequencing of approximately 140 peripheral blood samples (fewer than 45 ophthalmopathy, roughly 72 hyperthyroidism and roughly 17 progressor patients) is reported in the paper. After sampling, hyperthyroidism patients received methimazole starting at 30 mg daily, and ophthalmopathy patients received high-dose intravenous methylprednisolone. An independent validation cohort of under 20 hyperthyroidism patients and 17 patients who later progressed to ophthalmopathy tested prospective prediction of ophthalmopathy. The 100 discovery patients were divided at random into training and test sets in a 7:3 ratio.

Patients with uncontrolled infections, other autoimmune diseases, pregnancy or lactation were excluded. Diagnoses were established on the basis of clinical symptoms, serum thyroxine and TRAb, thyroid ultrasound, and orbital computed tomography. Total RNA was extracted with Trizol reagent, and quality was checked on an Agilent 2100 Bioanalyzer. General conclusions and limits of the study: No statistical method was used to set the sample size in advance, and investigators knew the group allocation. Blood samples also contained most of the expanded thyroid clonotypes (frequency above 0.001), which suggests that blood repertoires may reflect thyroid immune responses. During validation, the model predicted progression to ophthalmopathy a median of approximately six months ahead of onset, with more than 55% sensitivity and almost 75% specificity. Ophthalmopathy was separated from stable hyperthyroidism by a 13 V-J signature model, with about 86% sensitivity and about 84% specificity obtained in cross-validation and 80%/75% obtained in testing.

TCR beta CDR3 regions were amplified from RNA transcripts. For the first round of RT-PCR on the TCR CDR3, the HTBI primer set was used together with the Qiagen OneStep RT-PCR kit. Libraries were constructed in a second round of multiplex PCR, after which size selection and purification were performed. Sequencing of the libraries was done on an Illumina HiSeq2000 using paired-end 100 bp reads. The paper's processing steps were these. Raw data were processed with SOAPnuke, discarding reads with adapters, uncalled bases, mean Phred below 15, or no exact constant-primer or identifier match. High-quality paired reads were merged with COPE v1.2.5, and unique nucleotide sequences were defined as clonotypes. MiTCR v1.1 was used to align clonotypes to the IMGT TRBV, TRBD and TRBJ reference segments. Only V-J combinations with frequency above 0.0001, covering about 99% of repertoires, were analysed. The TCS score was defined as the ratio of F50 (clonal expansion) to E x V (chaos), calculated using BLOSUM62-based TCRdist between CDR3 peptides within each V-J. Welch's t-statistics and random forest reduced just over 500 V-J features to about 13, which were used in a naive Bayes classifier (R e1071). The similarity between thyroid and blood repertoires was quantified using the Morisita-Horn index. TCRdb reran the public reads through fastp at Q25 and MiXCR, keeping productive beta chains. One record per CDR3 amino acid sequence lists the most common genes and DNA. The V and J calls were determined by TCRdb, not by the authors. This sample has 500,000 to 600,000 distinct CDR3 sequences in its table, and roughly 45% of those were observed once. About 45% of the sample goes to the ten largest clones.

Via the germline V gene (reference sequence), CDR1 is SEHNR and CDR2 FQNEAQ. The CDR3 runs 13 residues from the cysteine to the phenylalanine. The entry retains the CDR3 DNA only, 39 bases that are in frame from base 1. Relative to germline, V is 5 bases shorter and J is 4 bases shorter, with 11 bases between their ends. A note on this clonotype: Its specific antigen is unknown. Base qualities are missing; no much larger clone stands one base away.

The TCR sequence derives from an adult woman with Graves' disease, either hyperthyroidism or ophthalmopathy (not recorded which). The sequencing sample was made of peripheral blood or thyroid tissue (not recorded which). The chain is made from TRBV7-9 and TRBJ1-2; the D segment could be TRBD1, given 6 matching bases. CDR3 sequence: CASSHGGLYGYTF. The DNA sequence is TGTGCCAGCAGCCATGGGGGGCTCTATGGCTACACCTTC.